What follows is one T cell receptor beta chain and its context. What it binds is not known. The data are from a study of blood T cells in healthy people across ages. Study-wide results and caveats: What prevented conclusive comparison of naive and antigen-experienced cells was that PBMCs were unsorted.

The CDR3 contains 13 residues. Trimming took off 7 bases at V and 9 bases at J, with 20 bases between the two ends. Germline CDR1 is DFQATT and CDR2 is SNEGSKA (reference sequence). Then a second PCR, running roughly 6 to 11 cycles, was carried out with a sample-barcoded 5' primer and a J-beta primer mix. TCRdb reprocessed the 5' RACE reads via MiXCR and lists one record per CDR3 protein. The data hold fewer than 2 million distinct CDR3 sequences, with 35% to 50% observed a single time. The receptor's source is a human donor in good health. The chain carries TRBV20-1 and TRBJ2-3; TRBD1 is a possible D gene (5 bases). Sequencing input: blood. The CDR3 bases are TGCAGTGGAAAGTGGGCCAACAAGGGGACGCAGTATTTT. This codes for CSGKWANKGTQYF.